In this sample, the clone carrying this T cell receptor beta chain turned up a few times. The antigen is not known. The data stem from a study of T cells in localized non-small cell lung cancer. Points from the study as a whole: Heterogeneity remains possible because sequencing was limited to only one tumor region. For the top 100 tumor clones, a median approximately 61 also appeared in adjacent lung.

Clones were sequenced by immunoSEQ multiplex PCR, and TCRdb holds only the in-frame ones, with some missing. The repertoire has 55,000 or so clones, over 60% of them found once; the top ten carry approximately 4%. Trimming shortened V by 5 bases and J by 0 bases, and 16 bases separated the two germline ends. The CDR3 totals 16 residues. Per the germline V gene, CDR1 is SGHVS and CDR2 is FQNEAQ. Sequences were derived from PBMCs, sampled before any cancer treatment. The source of this sequence is a woman aged 35-70 years with stage II lung adenocarcinoma. The chain employs TRBV7-8 and TRBJ1-1; a possible D gene is TRBD1 (6 bases). The CDR3 loop reads CASSPQGYAMNTEAFF. Written as DNA, the CDR3 is TGTGCCAGCAGCCCACAGGGATATGCCATGAACACTGAAGCTTTCTTT. The full variable domain, in which reference TRBV7-8 and TRBJ1-1 provide the parts outside the CDR3, is GAGVSQSPRYKVAKRGQDVALRCDPISGHVSLFWYQQALGQGPEFLTYFQNEAQLDKSGLPSDRFFAERPEGSVSTLKIQRTQQEDSAVYLCASSPQGYAMNTEAFFGQGTRLTVV.